Detailed here is one T cell receptor (beta chain). This clone was seen a single time. Its antigen is currently not known. It has no much larger one-base neighbor in the sample; base qualities were not kept. Library generation was performed with the immunoSEQ multiplex PCR assay. TCRdb limited this immuneACCESS table to in-frame rearrangements with V and J called. A share of clones is missing; checked studies link under half to unresolved V genes, and the rest is unexplained. This sample gives tens of thousands of clones in total; approximately 80% of them show up just once. About 1% of the sample goes to the ten largest clones. Trimming accounts for 1 base at V and 5 bases at J, while the number of junction bases matched to no gene is 4. Spanning cysteine to phenylalanine, the CDR3 consists of 15 amino acids. The entry retains the CDR3 DNA only, 45 bases that are in frame from base 1. The germline V gene sets CDR1 to SGHNT and CDR2 to YENEEA.

For TCR Vbeta sequencing, memory CD4+ T cells were sorted ex vivo from the peripheral blood of both healthy controls and narcolepsy patients. The entry originates in a study of T cells in narcolepsy (dated by TCRdb to the late 2010s). Notes on the research overall: Healthy control donors were enrolled in the study alongside patients who had narcolepsy type 1 or type 2 (NT1, NT2). The study sought autoreactive T cells targeting hypocretin neuron self-antigens (hypocretin, TRIB2) in narcolepsy patients, using TCR Vbeta sequencing to track clonotypes in blood and CSF.

Here is what the overall study found, with its caveats: Autoreactive clonotypes were reported to be detected serially in the blood of the same patients and of different patients, but not in the blood of healthy controls. No sequences matching autoreactive T cell clones were contained in some blood memory CD4+ repertoires from patients and controls. Patients and controls had comparable numbers of sequenced blood memory CD4+ clonotypes, averaging about 37,000 and 33,000, respectively. Plots comparing CSF and blood CD4+ T cell clonotypes from the same patient highlighted HCRT-specific and TRIB2-specific autoreactive clonotypes.

The rearranged segments are TRBV11-3 and TRBJ2-1; 8 nucleotides in the junction match TRBD2. The receptor's source is a human donor in good health. Sequences were obtained from memory (CD45RA-) CD4+ T cells from blood. Sample cell subset or site, as interpreted from the label and publication: memory T cells sorted ex vivo from peripheral blood. CDR3 loop: CASSLAGGPNNEQFF. The base sequence is TGTGCCAGCAGCTTAGCGGGAGGGCCCAACAATGAGCAGTTCTTC.